This TCR beta chain was obtained from a study of T cells after yellow fever vaccination. Germline V CDR1 and CDR2: SGDLS, YYNGEE. The CDR3 has 14 amino acids. Trimming at V came to 4 bases and at J to 3 bases, leaving 3 bases not matched to a gene. Generation of TCR cDNA used 5'RACE template switching (which added a universal primer site and UMIs). TCRdb used MiXCR to reprocess the 5' RACE reads, holding one entry per CDR3 protein. This sample has hundreds of thousands of distinct CDR3 sequences, with about a sixth found just once. Findings and caveats of the study: In post-booster samples, most primary-vaccination clones reappeared (just under 98% CD4, 75% to 90% CD8). CD4 and CD8 compartments shared a small share of clonotypes, likely from convergent recombination.

This clonotype was counted many times. Its cognate antigen is unknown. The sequencing here drew on PBMCs, taken around 5 days after the first yellow fever vaccination. The receptor comes from a man younger than 30 who received the YFV17D yellow fever vaccine. V usage is TRBV9 and J usage is TRBJ2-3, with TRBD1 matching over 9 bases. The CDR3, as DNA: TGTGCCAGCAGCCGGGACAGGGTAACAGATACGCAGTATTTT. It yields the protein CASSRDRVTDTQYF.